The T cell receptor (beta chain) under discussion was sequenced for a study of cytomegalovirus exposure and HLA in healthy donors. Study outcomes and limitations: Across donors, presence/absence analyses took sequencing depth to be roughly uniform. Follow-up analysis later connected one missense variant in DCLRE1C with trimming of TCR beta V- and J-genes.

Of note for this clone: Its antigen is not known.

The CDR3 extends over 15 amino acids. The V end lost 2 bases, the J end lost 5 bases, and 16 bases lay between the germline ends. Germline lookup yields CDR1 MNHEY and CDR2 SMNVEV (reference sequence). PCR primers comprised 60 Vbeta and 13 Jbeta primers. Sequenced by immunoSEQ multiplex PCR; TCRdb stores in-frame clones only, minus some. Of around 150,000 clones listed, around three quarters are singletons. The receptor comes from a middle-aged woman in good health and CMV-seronegative. The material sequenced was PBMCs. The chain couples TRBV27 to TRBJ2-7; tentative D call: TRBD2 (5 bases). This chain's CDR3 is CASSLEASSSHEQYF. The CDR3, as DNA: TGTGCCAGCAGTTTAGAGGCTAGCTCCTCGCACGAGCAGTACTTC.